One and the same sample provided the 12 T cell receptor beta chains below, sequenced in a study of post-analysis software for immune sequencing data. Whole-study findings and limits: TRBV5-6, TRBV5-1 and TRBV20-1 were among several TRBV segments more frequent in patients than controls.

Included in the TCR beta cDNA libraries were unique molecular identifiers. TCRdb processed the PCR reads anew with MiXCR; each CDR3 protein has one entry. The profile shows hundreds of thousands of distinct CDR3 sequences, 55% to 70% of them singletons. No antigen has been assigned to these receptors. Input material: blood. All receptors come from a girl aged 2-10 years with multiple sclerosis.

In this sample, this clonotype turned up a few times. The CDR3 reads CASSRDGYTF. CDR3 nucleotide sequence: TGTGCCAGCAGCCGGGATGGCTACACCTTC. The gene calls are TRBV6-6 and TRBJ1-2, with unresolved D. CDR3 length: 10 residues. The germline gives CDR1 MNHNY, CDR2 SVGAGI (reference sequence). Between the trimmed V and J ends, which lost 6 bases and 6 bases, there was a span of 5 bases.

A few counts support this clonotype. The chain carries TRBV12-3 or TRBV12-4 and TRBJ1-1; TRBD1 is a possible D gene (6 bases). The CDR3 has 14 amino acids. V lost 3 bases and J 1 base, leaving 9 bases between the germline ends. The CDR3 is CASSLRGKNTEAFF. Here the CDR3 DNA reads TGTGCCAGCAGTTTGAGGGGGAAGAACACTGAAGCTTTCTTT.

The J gene is TRBJ2-3, the V gene TRBV12-3 or TRBV12-4; 9 bases agree with TRBD2. CDR3 size: 14 residues. V shed 6 bases, J shed 6 bases, and the junction held 7 bases outside the gene matches. CDR3 in DNA: TGTGCCAGCAGAATCGCGGGGGGGCCTGATACGCAGTATTTT. This encodes CASRIAGGPDTQYF.

The CDR3 sequence is CSGDTGSTNTEAFF. CDR3 nucleotide sequence: TGCAGCGGTGACACAGGCTCTACGAACACTGAAGCTTTCTTT. The chain links TRBV29-1 to TRBJ1-1; possibly TRBD1 for D (5 bases). The CDR3 has 14 amino acids. Deletions cut 7 bases from V and 1 base from J, with 16 bases between. The germline gives CDR1 SQVTM, CDR2 ANQGSEA.

The gene calls are TRBV20-1 and TRBJ2-5; a possible D gene is TRBD2 (5 bases). Per the germline V gene, CDR1 is DFQATT and CDR2 is SNEGSKA (reference sequence). The CDR3 runs to 14 residues. Trimming left V 3 bases short and J 3 bases short, with 14 bases between. Here the CDR3 DNA reads TGCAGTGCTAGGCTGAGCGGCGGAAAAGAGACCCAGTACTTC. Its protein product is CSARLSGGKETQYF.

The V gene is TRBV29-1, the J gene TRBJ1-1; 7 bases fit TRBD1. This CDR3 contains 13 residues. V was pared by 7 bases and J by 3 bases, with 8 bases of the junction left unmatched. CDR1 and CDR2 (germline): SQVTM, ANQGSEA. Here the CDR3 DNA reads TGCAGCGCTTCGACAGGGACCGACACTGAAGCTTTCTTT. Amino acids: CSASTGTDTEAFF.

The sample holds one count of this clonotype. The chain has TRBV20-1 and TRBJ2-7, with D uncertain. The J call may be wrong; the DNA end is better matched by TRBJ2-5. The V gene's germline CDR1 is DFQATT and CDR2 SNEGSKA (reference sequence). This CDR3 has 11 amino acids. CDR3 sequence reads: CSAPDLKTQYF. CDR3 nucleotide sequence: TGCAGTGCTCCCGACCTTAAGACCCAGTACTTC.

The genes are TRBV29-1 and TRBJ2-6; D is uncertain. Per germline, CDR1 SQVTM and CDR2 ANQGSEA. This CDR3 is built from 14 residues. V was trimmed by 2 bases and J by 0 bases, leaving 5 bases between them. This chain's CDR3 is CSVERHSGANVLTF. The CDR3 DNA reads TGCAGCGTTGAACGCCACTCTGGGGCCAACGTCCTGACTTTC.

The gene calls are TRBV6-2 or TRBV6-3 and TRBJ2-6, with D possibly matching TRBD2 (6 bases). This CDR3 region has 17 residues. Germline loops: CDR1 MNHEY, CDR2 SVGEGT. V was shortened by 10 bases and J by 2 bases, with 21 bases between the two germline ends. The CDR3, as DNA: TGTGCCACCCACCGCGGGGCAGTAACCCCTGGGGCCAACGTCCTGACTTTC. Amino acids: CATHRGAVTPGANVLTF.

V gene TRBV4-2 combines with J gene TRBJ2-7; TRBD2 matches at 10 bases. The CDR3 has 17 residues. Germline trimming cut 0 bases from V and 5 bases from J; bases unmatched to any gene: 10. Germline loops: CDR1 LGHNA, CDR2 YNFKEQ. The CDR3 region is CASSQELAGESGDEQYF. DNA of the CDR3: TGTGCCAGCAGCCAAGAGCTAGCGGGAGAAAGTGGAGACGAGCAGTACTTC.

The gene calls are TRBV3-1 and TRBJ1-1; D is ambiguous. The germline V and J ends were trimmed by 0 bases and 5 bases, with 13 bases remaining between them. CDR3 size: 15 residues. Germline CDR1 reads LGHDT; CDR2 reads YNNKEL (reference sequence). CDR3 sequence (DNA): TGTGCCAGCAGCCAAGAAAATTGGGGAGGGACTGAAGCTTTCTTT. Translating it yields CASSQENWGGTEAFF.

This clonotype was observed a few times. The chain has TRBV29-1 and TRBJ2-4, with 8 bases that match TRBD2. Trimming at V came to 6 bases and at J to 8 bases, leaving 12 bases not matched to a gene. CDR1 and CDR2 (germline): SQVTM, ANQGSEA. The CDR3 has 14 amino acids. The CDR3 sequence is CSVAITGGEDIQYF. DNA of the CDR3: TGCAGCGTGGCTATTACGGGAGGGGAGGACATTCAGTACTTC.